The rows below give T cell receptor beta chains drawn from one sample of a study of blood T cell repertoires in COVID-19. Assay: immunoSEQ multiplex PCR; the TCRdb copy retains only in-frame clones and omits some. This sample has about 220,000 clones, with 80% found just once. Sample: peripheral blood. These receptors all come from a human donor in a cohort sampled during active COVID-19. CDR3s include the opening cysteine and the closing phenylalanine or tryptophan. A D gene is named only where the DNA matches it firmly. Clone size appears in some rows only: once, few, many, or a class for an expanded clone.

>TRBV25-1|TRBD2|.|TRBJ2-1
CASSELTSVVTFF
TGTGCCAGCAGTGAATTAACTAGCGTCGTTACGTTCTTC
>TRBV19|.|once|TRBJ2-5
CASSAGQYQETQYF
TGTGCCAGTAGTGCGGGACAGTACCAAGAGACCCAGTACTTC
>TRBV5-6|.|few|TRBJ1-4
CASGTREPRSKEKLFF
TGTGCCAGCGGCACCCGGGAGCCCAGGTCGAAGGAAAAACTGTTTTTT
>TRBV7-2|.|.|TRBJ1-1
CASSFRQVNTEAFF
TGTGCCAGCAGCTTCCGACAGGTGAACACTGAAGCTTTCTTT
>TRBV19|.|.|TRBJ1-1
CASSPPPGLDMNTEAFF
TGTGCCAGTAGTCCCCCCCCAGGGCTAGATATGAACACTGAAGCTTTCTTT
>TRBV5-1|.|few|TRBJ2-2
CASSTSGAGELFF
TGCGCCAGCAGCACCTCAGGGGCCGGGGAGCTGTTTTTT
>TRBV6-2/TRBV6-3|TRBD1|.|TRBJ2-2
CASSYRQGTGELFF
TGTGCCAGCAGTTATAGACAGGGCACCGGGGAGCTGTTTTTT
>TRBV7-2|.|.|TRBJ2-1
CASSLDYYNEQFF
TGTGCCAGCAGCTTAGACTACTACAATGAGCAGTTCTTC
>TRBV2|TRBD2|.|TRBJ2-5
CASRGLAGASGETQYF
TGTGCCAGCAGAGGACTAGCGGGGGCATCGGGCGAGACCCAGTACTTC
>TRBV7-2|.|.|TRBJ2-3
CASSRPGTDTQYF
TGTGCCAGCAGCCGCCCAGGCACAGATACGCAGTATTTT
>TRBV7-8|.|.|TRBJ2-2
CASSPLKPGKNTGELFF
TGTGCCAGCAGCCCCCTGAAGCCGGGAAAGAACACCGGGGAGCTGTTTTTT
>TRBV24-1|.|.|TRBJ2-2
CATSDPRGTGELFF
TGTGCCACCAGTGACCCTCGGGGCACCGGGGAGCTGTTTTTT
>TRBV7-2|TRBD2|.|TRBJ2-1
CASSLDLAGGYNEQFF
TGTGCCAGCAGCTTAGATCTAGCGGGAGGCTACAATGAGCAGTTCTTC
>TRBV11-3|.|once|TRBJ2-6
CASSLAYSGANVLTF
TGTGCCAGCAGCTTAGCGTACTCTGGGGCCAACGTCCTGACTTTC
>TRBV9|TRBD1|.|TRBJ2-3
CASSVEPSDRVEFTDTQYF
TGTGCCAGCAGCGTAGAACCCTCGGACAGGGTCGAATTCACAGATACGCAGTATTTT
>TRBV30|.|.|TRBJ1-2
CAWTLTFRVNYGYTF
TGTGCCTGGACCCTTACTTTCAGGGTTAACTATGGCTACACCTTC
>TRBV10-2|TRBD2|.|TRBJ2-5
CASKHLAGLSRGRQETQYF
TGCGCCAGCAAACACCTAGCGGGTCTCAGCCGGGGTCGGCAAGAGACCCAGTACTTC
>TRBV12-3/TRBV12-4|.|.|TRBJ1-2
CASSLGGYNTF
TGTGCCAGCAGTTTGGGAGGGTACAACACCTTC
>TRBV5-4|TRBD2|once|TRBJ2-7
CASSLAGGGDYEQYF
TGTGCCAGCAGCTTGGCCGGCGGGGGAGACTACGAGCAGTACTTC
>TRBV5-4|.|.|TRBJ2-3
CASSFRLGGDTQYF
TGTGCCAGCAGCTTTCGACTAGGTGGTGATACGCAGTATTTT
>TRBV11-1|TRBD1|.|TRBJ1-1
CASSFRDRDTEAFF
TGTGCCAGCAGCTTCCGGGACAGGGACACTGAAGCTTTCTTT
>TRBV19|TRBD2|.|TRBJ2-5
CASSTSGGAWETQYF
TGTGCCAGTAGTACTAGCGGGGGGGCCTGGGAGACCCAGTACTTC
>TRBV18|TRBD2|once|TRBJ2-5
CASSLGTSETQYF
TGTGCCAGCTCACTAGGGACTAGCGAGACCCAGTACTTC
>TRBV5-8|.|.|TRBJ1-1
CASSYLDSLMNTEAFF
TGTGCCAGCAGCTACCTGGACAGCCTAATGAACACTGAAGCTTTCTTT
>TRBV5-5|.|.|TRBJ1-4
CASSSLGGATNEKLFF
TGTGCCAGCAGCTCCTTGGGGGGAGCAACTAATGAAAAACTGTTTTTT
>TRBV5-5|TRBD2|.|TRBJ2-3
CASSLAGGPTDTQYF
TGTGCCAGCAGCTTGGCGGGAGGGCCCACAGATACGCAGTATTTT
>TRBV9|.|few|TRBJ1-2
CASSAGGRVGYTF
TGTGCCAGCAGCGCCGGGGGGCGCGTGGGCTACACCTTC
>TRBV6-6|.|.|TRBJ1-5
CASSYVGQPQHF
TGTGCCAGCAGTTACGTCGGTCAGCCCCAGCATTTT
>TRBV5-4|.|.|TRBJ1-2
CASSPNGQNGIYGYTF
TGTGCCAGCAGCCCGAACGGACAGAACGGGATCTATGGCTACACCTTC
>TRBV5-1|TRBD2|once|TRBJ2-5
CASSFRLAGQETQYF
TGCGCCAGCAGCTTCCGACTAGCGGGCCAAGAGACCCAGTACTTC
>TRBV29-1|.|few|TRBJ1-2
CSVGDMNNYGYTF
TGCAGCGTCGGGGACATGAATAACTATGGCTACACCTTC
>TRBV24-1|.|.|TRBJ2-5
CATSDPGTQETQYF
TGTGCCACCAGTGACCCGGGAACCCAAGAGACCCAGTACTTC
>TRBV5-1|TRBD2|.|TRBJ2-1
CASSRASSGDYNEQFF
TGCGCCAGCAGTCGGGCTTCTAGCGGGGACTACAATGAGCAGTTCTTC
>TRBV7-9|TRBD2|.|TRBJ2-1
CASSPRTSTYNEQFF
TGTGCCAGCAGCCCACGGACTAGCACCTACAATGAGCAGTTCTTC
>TRBV5-1|TRBD1|.|TRBJ2-2
CASGSTTGGPGELFF
TGCGCCAGCGGCTCCACGACAGGGGGCCCCGGGGAGCTGTTTTTT
>TRBV2|.|.|TRBJ2-7
CASSEASVTYEQYF
TGTGCCAGCAGTGAAGCTTCAGTTACCTACGAGCAGTACTTC
>TRBV7-2|TRBD2|.|TRBJ2-7
CASSLRGTSGSYEQYF
TGTGCCAGCAGCTTGAGAGGGACTAGCGGTTCCTACGAGCAGTACTTC
>TRBV2|.|.|TRBJ1-4
CARGGPSTNEKLFF
TGTGCCAGGGGAGGGCCATCCACTAATGAAAAACTGTTTTTT
>TRBV4-2|.|once|TRBJ2-3
CASSQEAAEGDTQYF
TGTGCCAGCAGCCAAGAAGCGGCAGAGGGAGATACGCAGTATTTT
>TRBV5-1|TRBD2|.|TRBJ2-2
CASSFLGLAGGDNTGELFF
TGCGCCAGCAGCTTCCTGGGACTAGCGGGCGGAGATAACACCGGGGAGCTGTTTTTT
>TRBV5-4|TRBD2|.|TRBJ2-5
CASSPTSGTGETQYF
TGTGCCAGCAGCCCGACTAGCGGGACAGGAGAGACCCAGTACTTC
>TRBV6-5|.|.|TRBJ1-4
CASQTGRVPYEKLFF
TGTGCCAGCCAGACAGGTCGGGTACCCTATGAAAAACTGTTTTTT
>TRBV6-2/TRBV6-3|.|.|TRBJ1-1
CASSPPEEKDTEAFF
TGTGCCAGCAGCCCACCCGAGGAAAAGGACACTGAAGCTTTCTTT
>TRBV28|.|.|TRBJ1-4
CASSSDTGYGNEKLFF
TGTGCCAGCAGTTCCGATACAGGGTACGGTAATGAAAAACTGTTTTTT
>TRBV15|.|.|TRBJ1-2
CATSRDLRRGANYGYTF
TGTGCCACCAGCAGAGATTTGCGCCGGGGAGCTAACTATGGCTACACCTTC
>TRBV7-2|TRBD2|once|TRBJ2-5
CASSPDRGGGETQYF
TGTGCCAGCAGCCCAGACCGGGGGGGCGGAGAGACCCAGTACTTC
>TRBV28|TRBD1|.|TRBJ1-2
CASSLTGARGYTF
TGTGCCAGCAGTTTGACAGGGGCCCGAGGCTACACCTTC
>TRBV19|TRBD1|.|TRBJ1-5
CASSGTGSNQPQHF
TGTGCCAGTAGTGGGACAGGGAGCAATCAGCCCCAGCATTTT
>TRBV7-3|.|.|TRBJ2-3
CASSPRGSSTDTQYF
TGTGCCAGCAGCCCCCGGGGGTCTAGCACAGATACGCAGTATTTT
>TRBV2|TRBD1|.|TRBJ1-4
CASSGGQGNNEKLFF
TGTGCCAGCAGTGGGGGACAGGGAAATAATGAAAAACTGTTTTTT
>TRBV3-1/TRBV3-2|.|.|TRBJ2-3
CASSQAPSADTQYF
TGTGCCAGCAGCCAAGCCCCCTCGGCAGATACGCAGTATTTT
>TRBV9|TRBD1|.|TRBJ1-2
CASSVIGTGGSGYTF
TGTGCCAGCAGCGTAATTGGGACAGGGGGATCTGGCTACACCTTC
>TRBV13|TRBD2|.|TRBJ2-7
CASSLELAGAEQYF
TGTGCCAGCAGCTTAGAACTAGCGGGAGCCGAGCAGTACTTC
>TRBV4-1|.|.|TRBJ1-6
CASSQGSWGTDSPLHF
TGCGCCAGCAGCCAAGGCTCATGGGGCACGGATTCACCCCTCCACTTT
>TRBV2|TRBD2|once|TRBJ2-1
CASTPEGRLVAGEVNEQFF
TGTGCCAGCACCCCTGAGGGGAGGTTGGTAGCGGGAGAGGTAAATGAGCAGTTCTTC
>TRBV15|.|.|TRBJ2-7
CATSREGLGDYEQYF
TGTGCCACCAGCAGAGAAGGTTTAGGGGACTACGAGCAGTACTTC
>TRBV28|TRBD1|.|TRBJ1-2
CASSFLGAGQGRYGYTF
TGTGCCAGCAGTTTTCTGGGTGCGGGACAGGGGAGGTATGGCTACACCTTC
>TRBV6-5|TRBD1|.|TRBJ2-7
CASSYGTGPYEQYF
TGTGCCAGCAGTTACGGGACAGGGCCCTACGAGCAGTACTTC
>TRBV11-2|.|.|TRBJ2-1
CASSLVGVYNEQFF
TGTGCCAGCAGCTTAGTTGGAGTATACAATGAGCAGTTCTTC